Listed below are T cell receptor beta chains from one sample, sequenced in a study of Ad26.COV2.S vaccination and SARS-CoV-2 variants. The repertoire was sequenced with immunoSEQ multiplex PCR; TCRdb's copy has only in-frame clones and lacks some. The table has fewer than 500,000 clones, 80% to 95% seen once. The material was peripheral blood, obtained in a trial of Ad26.COV2.S vaccine versus placebo. The receptors come from a person aged 18-65 years who received the Ad26.COV2.S COVID-19 vaccine or a placebo. CDR3s include the opening cysteine and the closing phenylalanine or tryptophan. D genes are given only for firm matches. The size of a clone is reported for some rows only, either as once, few or many, or as a class for expanded clones.

clone size	V gene	J gene	D gene	CDR3 DNA	CDR3 protein
-	TRBV25-1	TRBJ1-5	-	TGTGCCAGCAGTGAATGGTTGGAAGAAGTAATTCAGCCCCAGCATTTT	CASSEWLEEVIQPQHF
-	TRBV5-1	TRBJ2-1	TRBD2	TGCGCCAGCAGCTTGGCAGCTAGCGGGAGTAATGAGCAGTTCTTC	CASSLAASGSNEQFF
-	TRBV30	TRBJ2-3	-	TGTGCCTGGAGTGATGGGTATACCACAGATACGCAGTATTTT	CAWSDGYTTDTQYF
-	TRBV7-2	TRBJ1-3	-	TGTGCCAGCAGCTTATATACTCAGGGAAACACCATATATTTT	CASSLYTQGNTIYF
-	TRBV24-1	TRBJ2-1	TRBD2	TGTGCCACCAGTTCTCCTAGCGGGATTGGTGAGCAGTTCTTC	CATSSPSGIGEQFF
-	TRBV18	TRBJ1-4	-	TGTGCCAGCTCACCACCGACGACAGGATTTGAACTGTTTTTT	CASSPPTTGFELFF
-	TRBV6-5	TRBJ1-1	-	TGTGCCAGCAGTTACGGCATGAACACTGAAGCTTTCTTT	CASSYGMNTEAFF
-	TRBV9	TRBJ1-5	TRBD1	TGTGCCAGCAGCGTCGGACAGGGGATAGGTCAGCCCCAGCATTTT	CASSVGQGIGQPQHF
once	TRBV27	TRBJ2-7	-	TGTGCCAGCAGTGTAACGGGACTTAGCTCCTACGAGCAGTACTTC	CASSVTGLSSYEQYF
-	TRBV6-5	TRBJ1-5	-	TGTGCCAGCGGGAAAGGGGAGGGTGGCAATCAGCCCCAGCATTTT	CASGKGEGGNQPQHF
-	TRBV7-9	TRBJ2-7	TRBD1	TGTGCCAGCAGCAGGGGACAGGGGAAAACCTACGAGCAGTACTTC	CASSRGQGKTYEQYF
-	TRBV5-1	TRBJ2-7	-	TGCGCCAGCAGCTTGAACGGGAACGAGCAGTACTTC	CASSLNGNEQYF
-	TRBV6-2/TRBV6-3	TRBJ2-1	-	TGTGCCAGCAGTTCAAGCGACTCCTACAATGAGCAGTTCTTC	CASSSSDSYNEQFF
-	TRBV6-6	TRBJ2-1	TRBD2	TGTGCCAGCAGTTACCGGACTAGCGGGAGGAATGAGCAGTTCTTC	CASSYRTSGRNEQFF
-	TRBV28	TRBJ1-2	-	TGTGCCAGCAGATCGACGGTCGACTATGGCTACACCTTC	CASRSTVDYGYTF
-	TRBV7-2	TRBJ2-1	-	TGTGCCAGCAGCTTATCGAATACTGCCTTCGAGCAGTTCTTC	CASSLSNTAFEQFF
-	TRBV27	TRBJ2-7	TRBD2	TGTGCCAGCAGTTTATCGGCGGGGGGACGAACCTACGAGCAGTACTTC	CASSLSAGGRTYEQYF
-	TRBV19	TRBJ2-5	TRBD2	TGTGCCAGTAGTATCGCGGGGCGACTAGCGGGAGTCCAAGAGACCCAGTACTTC	CASSIAGRLAGVQETQYF
-	TRBV20-1	TRBJ2-3	-	TGCAGTGCTAGTCAGGGGGGCCCGACAGATACGCAGTATTTT	CSASQGGPTDTQYF
-	TRBV7-6	TRBJ2-7	-	TGTGCCAGCAGCTTATATTCTAGCGTCGAGGAGCAGTACTTC	CASSLYSSVEEQYF
-	TRBV24-1	TRBJ2-5	-	TGTGCCACCAGTGATTTTGGGGGGACCCAGTACTTC	CATSDFGGTQYF
-	TRBV5-6	TRBJ2-6	-	TGTGCCAGCAGCTTCAGGATCTCTGGGGCCAACGTCCTGACTTTC	CASSFRISGANVLTF
-	TRBV3-1/TRBV3-2	TRBJ2-1	TRBD1	TGTGCCAGCAGCCAAGAATGGACAGGGGTGCATGAGCAGTTCTTC	CASSQEWTGVHEQFF
-	TRBV18	TRBJ2-1	TRBD2	TGTGCCAGCTCACCCCCGGGACTAGCAGGCAATGAGCAGTTCTTC	CASSPPGLAGNEQFF
-	TRBV7-2	TRBJ2-1	TRBD2	TGTGCCAGCAGCTTACCGTGGGGACTAGCGGGAGGCAACAATGAGCAGTTCTTC	CASSLPWGLAGGNNEQFF
-	TRBV10-3	TRBJ1-5	TRBD1	TGTGCCATCAGGGGGACAGGGAACAATCAGCCCCAGCATTTT	CAIRGTGNNQPQHF